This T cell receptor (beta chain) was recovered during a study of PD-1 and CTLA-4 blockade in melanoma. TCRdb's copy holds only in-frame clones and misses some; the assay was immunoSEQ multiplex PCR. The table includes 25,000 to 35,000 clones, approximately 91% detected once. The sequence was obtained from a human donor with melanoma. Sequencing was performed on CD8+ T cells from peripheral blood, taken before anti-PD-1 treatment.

In nucleotides, the CDR3 is TGTGCCAGCAGCGTAGAGGGACTAGCAGATTACAATGAGCAGTTCTTC. Translation: CASSVEGLADYNEQFF. The chain joins TRBV9 to TRBJ2-1; 9 bases match TRBD2. The V gene end was trimmed by 0 bases and the J gene end by 4 bases; junction bases not matched to a gene: 5. This CDR3 is built from 16 residues. From germline, CDR1 is SGDLS and CDR2 YYNGEE.